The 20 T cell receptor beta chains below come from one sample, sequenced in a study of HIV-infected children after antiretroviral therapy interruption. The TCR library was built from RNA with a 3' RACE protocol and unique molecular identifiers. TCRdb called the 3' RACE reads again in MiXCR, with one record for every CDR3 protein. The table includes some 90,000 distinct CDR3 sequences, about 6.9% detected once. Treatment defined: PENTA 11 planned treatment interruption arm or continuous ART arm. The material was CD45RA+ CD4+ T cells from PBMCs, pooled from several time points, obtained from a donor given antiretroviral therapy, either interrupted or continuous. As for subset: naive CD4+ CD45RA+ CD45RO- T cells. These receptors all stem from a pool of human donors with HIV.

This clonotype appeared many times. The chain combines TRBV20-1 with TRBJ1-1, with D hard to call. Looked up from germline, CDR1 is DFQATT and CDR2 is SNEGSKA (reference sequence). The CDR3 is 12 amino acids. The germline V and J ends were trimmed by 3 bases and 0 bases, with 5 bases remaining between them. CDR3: CSASRMNTEAFF. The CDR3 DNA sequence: TGCAGTGCTAGTCGCATGAACACTGAAGCTTTCTTT.

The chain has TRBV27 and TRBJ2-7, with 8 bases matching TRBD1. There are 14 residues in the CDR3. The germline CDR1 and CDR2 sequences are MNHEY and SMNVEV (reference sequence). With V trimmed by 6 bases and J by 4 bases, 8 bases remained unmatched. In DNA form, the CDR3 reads TGTGCCAGCAGCCACTCAGGGGGCGCGTACGAGCAGTACTTC. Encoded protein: CASSHSGGAYEQYF.

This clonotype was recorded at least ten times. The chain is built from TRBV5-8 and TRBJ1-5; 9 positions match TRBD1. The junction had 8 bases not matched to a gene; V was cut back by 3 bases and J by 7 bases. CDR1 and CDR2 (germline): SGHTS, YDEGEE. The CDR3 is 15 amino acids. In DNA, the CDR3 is TGTGCCAGCAGCTCGGGGACAGGGCCGAGGCAGCCCCAGCATTTT. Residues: CASSSGTGPRQPQHF.

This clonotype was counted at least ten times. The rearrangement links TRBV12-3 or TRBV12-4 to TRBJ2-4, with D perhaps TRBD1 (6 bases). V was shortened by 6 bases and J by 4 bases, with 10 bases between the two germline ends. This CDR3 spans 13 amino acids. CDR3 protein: CASRGTIKNIQYF. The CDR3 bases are TGTGCCAGCAGAGGGACAATTAAAAACATTCAGTACTTC.

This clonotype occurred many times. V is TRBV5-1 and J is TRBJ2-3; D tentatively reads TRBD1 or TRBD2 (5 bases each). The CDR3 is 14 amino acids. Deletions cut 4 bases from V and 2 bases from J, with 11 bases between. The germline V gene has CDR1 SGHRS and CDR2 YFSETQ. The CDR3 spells CASSPGRSTDTQYF. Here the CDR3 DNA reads TGCGCCAGCAGCCCGGGACGGTCCACAGATACGCAGTATTTT.

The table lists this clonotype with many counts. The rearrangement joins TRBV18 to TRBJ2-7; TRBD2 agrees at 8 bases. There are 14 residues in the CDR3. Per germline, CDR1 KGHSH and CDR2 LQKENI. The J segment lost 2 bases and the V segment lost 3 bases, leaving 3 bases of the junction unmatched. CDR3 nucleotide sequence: TGTGCCAGCTCACCGCCGGGACTAGCCTACGAGCAGTACTTC. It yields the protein CASSPPGLAYEQYF.

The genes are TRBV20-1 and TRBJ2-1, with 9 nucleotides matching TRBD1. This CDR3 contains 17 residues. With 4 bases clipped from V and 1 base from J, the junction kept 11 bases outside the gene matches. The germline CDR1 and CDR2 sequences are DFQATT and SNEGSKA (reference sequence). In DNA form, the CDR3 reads TGCAGTGCTAATCCTGGGGGACAGGGCGCGTCCTACAATGAGCAGTTCTTC. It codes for CSANPGGQGASYNEQFF.

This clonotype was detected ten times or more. The CDR3 loop reads CASTMDRVYEQYF. The CDR3 DNA reads TGTGCCAGCACTATGGACAGGGTATACGAGCAGTACTTC. The rearrangement joins TRBV27 to TRBJ2-7; 8 bases are shared with TRBD1. This CDR3 comprises 13 residues. V was clipped by 7 bases and J by 4 bases; unmatched bases: 6. Germline-derived CDR1 and CDR2 are MNHEY and SMNVEV (reference sequence).

The CDR3 reads CASRWTVRLPDSPLHF. CDR3 in DNA: TGTGCCAGCAGGTGGACAGTCCGGTTACCTGATTCACCCCTCCACTTT. V usage is TRBV12-3 or TRBV12-4 and J usage is TRBJ1-6, with D possibly matching TRBD1 (6 bases). There are 16 residues in the CDR3. The V end lost 6 bases, the J end lost 8 bases, and 20 bases lay between the germline ends.

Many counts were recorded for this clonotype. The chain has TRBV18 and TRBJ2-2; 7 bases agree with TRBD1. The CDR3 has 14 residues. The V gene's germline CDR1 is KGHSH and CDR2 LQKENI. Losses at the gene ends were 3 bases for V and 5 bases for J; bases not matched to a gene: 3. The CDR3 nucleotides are TGTGCCAGCTCACCGGGACAGAGAACCGGGGAGCTGTTTTTT. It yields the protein CASSPGQRTGELFF.

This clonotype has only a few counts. The CDR3 sequence: CATGASGGAAADTQYF. The CDR3 coding sequence is TGTGCCACGGGGGCTAGCGGGGGGGCTGCCGCAGATACGCAGTATTTT. The genes are TRBV10-3 and TRBJ2-3, with 12 nucleotides matching TRBD2. Unmatched junction bases numbered 12, after V lost 10 bases and J lost 4 bases. Germline V CDR1 and CDR2: ENHRY, SYGVKD. This CDR3 comprises 16 residues.

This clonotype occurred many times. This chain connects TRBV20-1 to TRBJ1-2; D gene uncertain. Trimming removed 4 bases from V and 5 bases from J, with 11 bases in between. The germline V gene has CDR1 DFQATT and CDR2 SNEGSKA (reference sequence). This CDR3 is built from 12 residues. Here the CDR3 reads CSATPFVYGYTF. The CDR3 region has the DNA TGCAGTGCTACACCGTTCGTGTATGGCTACACCTTC.

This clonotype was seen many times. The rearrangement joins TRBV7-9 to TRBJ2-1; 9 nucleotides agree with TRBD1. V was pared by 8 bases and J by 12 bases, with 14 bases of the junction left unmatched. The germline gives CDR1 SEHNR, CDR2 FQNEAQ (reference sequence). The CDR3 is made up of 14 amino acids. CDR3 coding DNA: TGTGCCAGCGGGACCGGGACAGGGCAATCGGGGCAGTTCTTC. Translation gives CASGTGTGQSGQFF.

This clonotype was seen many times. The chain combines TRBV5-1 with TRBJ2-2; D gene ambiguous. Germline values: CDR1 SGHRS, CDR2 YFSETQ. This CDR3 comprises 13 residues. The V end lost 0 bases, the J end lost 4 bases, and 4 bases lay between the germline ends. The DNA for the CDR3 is TGCGCCAGCAGCTTGGAGTCCACCGGGGAGCTGTTTTTT. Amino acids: CASSLESTGELFF.

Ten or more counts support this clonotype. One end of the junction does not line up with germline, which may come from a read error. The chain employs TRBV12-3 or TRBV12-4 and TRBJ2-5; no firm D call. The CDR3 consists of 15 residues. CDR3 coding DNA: TGTGCAAGCAGCTTCCCGACTGGAAACCAAGACACCCAGTACTTT. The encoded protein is CASSFPTGNQDTQYF.

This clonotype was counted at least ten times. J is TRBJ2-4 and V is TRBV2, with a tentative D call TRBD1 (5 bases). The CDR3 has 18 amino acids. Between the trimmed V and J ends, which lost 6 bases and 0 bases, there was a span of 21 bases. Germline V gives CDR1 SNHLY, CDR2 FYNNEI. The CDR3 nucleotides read TGTGCCAGCAGGGCGACAGACAGACTTACTATAGCCAAAAACATTCAGTACTTC. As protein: CASRATDRLTIAKNIQYF.

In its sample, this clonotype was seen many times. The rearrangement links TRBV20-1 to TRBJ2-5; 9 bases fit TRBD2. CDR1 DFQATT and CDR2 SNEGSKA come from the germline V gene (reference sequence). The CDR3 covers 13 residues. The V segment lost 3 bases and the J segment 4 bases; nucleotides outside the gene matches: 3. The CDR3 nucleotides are TGCAGTGCTAGCCCGGGACTAGCAGAGACCCAGTACTTC. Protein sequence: CSASPGLAETQYF.

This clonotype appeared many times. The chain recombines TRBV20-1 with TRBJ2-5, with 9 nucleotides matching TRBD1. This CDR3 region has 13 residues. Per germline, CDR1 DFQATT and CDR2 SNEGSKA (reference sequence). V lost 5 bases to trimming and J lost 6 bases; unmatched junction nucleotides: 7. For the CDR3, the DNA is TGCAGTGCTCTAAGGACAGGGGTAAAGACCCAGTACTTC. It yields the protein CSALRTGVKTQYF.

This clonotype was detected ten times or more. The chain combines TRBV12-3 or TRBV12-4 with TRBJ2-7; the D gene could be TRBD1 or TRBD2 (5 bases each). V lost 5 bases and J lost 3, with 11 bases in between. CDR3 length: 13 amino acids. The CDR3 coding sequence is TGTGCCAGCAGTCCCCAGGGAGTCTACGAGCAGTACTTC. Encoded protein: CASSPQGVYEQYF.

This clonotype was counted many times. This chain's CDR3 is CASSRGQNSNQPQHF. In DNA form, the CDR3 reads TGTGCCAGCAGCCGAGGACAGAATAGCAATCAGCCCCAGCATTTT. This sequence joins TRBV5-8 and TRBJ1-5, with D maybe TRBD1 (6 bases). V shed 4 bases and J shed 0 bases, with 11 bases lying between them. CDR1 SGHTS and CDR2 YDEGEE come from the germline V gene. The CDR3 has 15 amino acids.